This T cell receptor beta chain appears in the sequencing data of a study of cytomegalovirus exposure and HLA in healthy donors. Worth noting for this clone: Its matching antigen is unknown.

Findings of the study overall: Upon later analysis, TCR association rates were observed to vary by HLA locus, being highest for DRB1 and lowest for HLA-C.

CDR3 length equals 18 residues. Germline V gene data show CDR1 as MRHNA and CDR2 as SNTAGT. The J segment lost 4 bases and the V segment lost 2 bases, leaving 6 bases of the junction unmatched. 60 Vbeta and 13 Jbeta primers were used in PCR. Generated by immunoSEQ multiplex PCR, the TCRdb table keeps only in-frame clones and is missing some. The table lists 100,000 to 150,000 clones, about three quarters of them singletons. The clonotype originates from a female donor in good health and CMV-seronegative. The chain is built from TRBV6-4 and TRBJ2-1, with 15 bases matching TRBD2. The specimen was PBMCs. The CDR3 DNA reads TGTGCCAGCAGTGACCCCCGGACTAGCGGGAGGGAATACAATGAGCAGTTCTTC. Its translation is CASSDPRTSGREYNEQFF.